This T cell receptor (beta chain) derives from a study of PD-L1 blockade in urothelial cancer. The wider study: Blood underwent analysis 3 weeks (second dose) and 6 weeks after treatment began. Study results and limitations: Improved survival was predicted by pretreatment blood TCR clonality below the median.

Using immunoSEQ multiplex PCR, the repertoire was profiled, and TCRdb retains in-frame clones only, with some absent. In the table there are about 93,000 clones, roughly 90% of which are singletons. Time point meaning: pretreatment peripheral blood. Each individual provided 1 to 8 samples (taken pretreatment and on-treatment). This clone was counted a single time. What it recognizes is unknown. This CDR3 has 14 amino acids. From germline, CDR1 is LNHDA and CDR2 SQIVND (reference sequence). The V and J ends lost 5 bases and 3 bases, in that order; junction bases with no gene match: 5. This specimen consisted of PBMCs, obtained around atezolizumab (anti-PD-L1) treatment. This chain connects TRBV19 to TRBJ1-1; 8 bases match TRBD1. The TCR comes from a man aged 55 to 70 with urothelial cancer. CDR3 nucleotide sequence: TGTGCCAGTAGTTCGACAGGGGCTGACACTGAAGCTTTCTTT. Amino acids: CASSSTGADTEAFF.